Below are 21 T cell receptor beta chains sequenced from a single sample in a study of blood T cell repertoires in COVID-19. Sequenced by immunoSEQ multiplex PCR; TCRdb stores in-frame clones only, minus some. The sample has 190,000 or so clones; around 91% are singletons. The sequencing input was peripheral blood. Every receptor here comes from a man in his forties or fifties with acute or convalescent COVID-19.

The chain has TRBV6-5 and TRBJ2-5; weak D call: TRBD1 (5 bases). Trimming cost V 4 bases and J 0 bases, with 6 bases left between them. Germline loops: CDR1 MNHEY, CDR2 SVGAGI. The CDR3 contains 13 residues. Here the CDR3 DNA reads TGTGCCAGCAGTTCGACAGACCAAGAGACCCAGTACTTC. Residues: CASSSTDQETQYF.

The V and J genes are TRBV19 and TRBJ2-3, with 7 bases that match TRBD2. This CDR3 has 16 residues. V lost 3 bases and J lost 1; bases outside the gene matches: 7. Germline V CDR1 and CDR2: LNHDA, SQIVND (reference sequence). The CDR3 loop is CASSIEASGRTDTQYF. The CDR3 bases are TGTGCCAGTAGTATCGAGGCTAGCGGCCGCACAGATACGCAGTATTTT. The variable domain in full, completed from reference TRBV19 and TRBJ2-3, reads DGGITQSPKYLFRKEGQNVTLSCEQNLNHDAMYWYRQDPGQGLRLIYYSQIVNDFQKGDIAEGYSVSREKKESFPLTVTSAQKNPTAFYLCASSIEASGRTDTQYFGPGTRLTVL.

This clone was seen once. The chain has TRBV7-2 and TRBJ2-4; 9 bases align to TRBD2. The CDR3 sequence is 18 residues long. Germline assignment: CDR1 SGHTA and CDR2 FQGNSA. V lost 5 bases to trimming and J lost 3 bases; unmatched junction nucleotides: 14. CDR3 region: CASSQGRGRALGKNIQYF. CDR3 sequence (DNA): TGTGCCAGCAGCCAAGGGCGCGGGAGGGCCCTGGGCAAAAACATTCAGTACTTC.

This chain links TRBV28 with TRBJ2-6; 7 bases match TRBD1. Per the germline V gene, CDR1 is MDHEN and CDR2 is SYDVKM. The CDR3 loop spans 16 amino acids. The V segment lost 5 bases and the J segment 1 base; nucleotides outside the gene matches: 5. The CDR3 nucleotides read TGTGCCAGCAGTGGGGACAGTTCTTCTGGGGCCAACGTCCTGACTTTC. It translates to CASSGDSSSGANVLTF.

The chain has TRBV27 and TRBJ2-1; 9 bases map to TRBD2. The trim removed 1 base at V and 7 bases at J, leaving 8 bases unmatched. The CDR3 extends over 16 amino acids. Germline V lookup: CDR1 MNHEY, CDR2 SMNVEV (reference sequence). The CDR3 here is CASSLFGAGGVNEQFF. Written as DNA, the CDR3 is TGTGCCAGCAGTTTATTCGGCGCGGGAGGGGTGAATGAGCAGTTCTTC.

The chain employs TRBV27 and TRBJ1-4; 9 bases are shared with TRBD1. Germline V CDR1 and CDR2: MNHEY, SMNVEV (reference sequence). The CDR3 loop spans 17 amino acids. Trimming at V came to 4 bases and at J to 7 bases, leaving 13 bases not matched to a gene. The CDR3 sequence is CASSYQRTGGYSEKLFF. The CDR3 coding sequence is TGTGCCAGCAGTTACCAAAGAACAGGGGGCTATAGTGAAAAACTGTTTTTT.

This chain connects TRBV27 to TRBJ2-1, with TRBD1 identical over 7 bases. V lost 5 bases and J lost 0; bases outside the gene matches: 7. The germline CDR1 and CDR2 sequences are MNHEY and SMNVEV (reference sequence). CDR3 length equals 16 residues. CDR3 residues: CASSTNRDSSYNEQFF. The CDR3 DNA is TGTGCCAGCAGTACTAACCGGGACAGCTCCTACAATGAGCAGTTCTTC.

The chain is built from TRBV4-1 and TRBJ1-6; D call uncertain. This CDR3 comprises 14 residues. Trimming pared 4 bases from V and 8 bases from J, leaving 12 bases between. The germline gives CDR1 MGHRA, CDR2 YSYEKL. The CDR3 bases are TGCGCCAGCAGCCTCGGGGAAGGGCATTCACCCCTCCACTTT. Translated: CASSLGEGHSPLHF.

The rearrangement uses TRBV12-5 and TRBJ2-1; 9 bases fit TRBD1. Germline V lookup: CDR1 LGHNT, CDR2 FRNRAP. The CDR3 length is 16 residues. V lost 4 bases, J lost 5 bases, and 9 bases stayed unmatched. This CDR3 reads CASGSSGQGRDNEQFF. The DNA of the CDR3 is TGTGCTAGTGGTTCGTCCGGACAGGGGAGGGACAATGAGCAGTTCTTC.

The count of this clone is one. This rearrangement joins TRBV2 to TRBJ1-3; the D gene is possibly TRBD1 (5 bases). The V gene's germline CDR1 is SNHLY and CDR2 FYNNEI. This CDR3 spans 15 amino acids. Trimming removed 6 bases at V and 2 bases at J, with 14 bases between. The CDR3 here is CASRISRGAGNTIYF. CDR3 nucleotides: TGTGCCAGCAGAATCTCGCGGGGGGCTGGAAACACCATATATTTT.

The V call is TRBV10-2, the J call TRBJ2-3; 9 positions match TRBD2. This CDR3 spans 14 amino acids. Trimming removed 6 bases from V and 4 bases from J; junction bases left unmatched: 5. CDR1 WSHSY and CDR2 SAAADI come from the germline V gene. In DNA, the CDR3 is TGCGCCAGCAGGCGGGAGGGGCGGCCAGATACGCAGTATTTT. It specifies CASRREGRPDTQYF.

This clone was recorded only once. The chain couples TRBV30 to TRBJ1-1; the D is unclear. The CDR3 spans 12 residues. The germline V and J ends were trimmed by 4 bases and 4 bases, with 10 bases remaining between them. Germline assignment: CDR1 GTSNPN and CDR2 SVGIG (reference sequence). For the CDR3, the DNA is TGTGCCTGGAATCGCGTGAGCACTGAAGCTTTCTTT. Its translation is CAWNRVSTEAFF.

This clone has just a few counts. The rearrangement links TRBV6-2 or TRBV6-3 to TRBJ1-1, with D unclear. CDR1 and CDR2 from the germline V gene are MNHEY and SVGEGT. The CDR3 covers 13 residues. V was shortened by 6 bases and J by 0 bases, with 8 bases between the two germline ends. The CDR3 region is CASSMTLNTEAFF. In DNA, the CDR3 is TGTGCCAGCAGCATGACACTGAACACTGAAGCTTTCTTT.

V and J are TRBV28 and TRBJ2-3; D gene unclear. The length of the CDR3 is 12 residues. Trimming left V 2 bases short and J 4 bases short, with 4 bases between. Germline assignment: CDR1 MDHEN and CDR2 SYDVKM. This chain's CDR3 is CASSLQADTQYF. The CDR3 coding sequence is TGTGCCAGCAGTTTACAGGCAGATACGCAGTATTTT.

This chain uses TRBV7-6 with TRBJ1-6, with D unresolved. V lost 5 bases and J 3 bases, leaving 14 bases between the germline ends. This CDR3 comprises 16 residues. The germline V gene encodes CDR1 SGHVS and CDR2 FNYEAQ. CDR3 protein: CASSPSLRSYNSPLHF. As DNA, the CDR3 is TGTGCCAGCAGCCCTAGTCTGCGGAGCTATAATTCACCCCTCCACTTT.

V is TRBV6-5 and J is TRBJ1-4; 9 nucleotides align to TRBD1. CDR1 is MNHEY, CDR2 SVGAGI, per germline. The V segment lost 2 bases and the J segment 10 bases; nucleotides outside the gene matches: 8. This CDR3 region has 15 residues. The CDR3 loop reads CASSYTAEQGAKLFF. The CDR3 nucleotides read TGTGCCAGCAGTTACACCGCTGAACAGGGGGCAAAACTGTTTTTT.

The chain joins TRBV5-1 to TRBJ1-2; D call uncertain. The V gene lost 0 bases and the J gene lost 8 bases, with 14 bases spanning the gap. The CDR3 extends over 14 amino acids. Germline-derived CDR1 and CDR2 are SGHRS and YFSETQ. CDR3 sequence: CASSLGRQVYGYTF. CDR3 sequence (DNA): TGCGCCAGCAGCTTGGGCAGGCAGGTTTACGGCTACACCTTC.

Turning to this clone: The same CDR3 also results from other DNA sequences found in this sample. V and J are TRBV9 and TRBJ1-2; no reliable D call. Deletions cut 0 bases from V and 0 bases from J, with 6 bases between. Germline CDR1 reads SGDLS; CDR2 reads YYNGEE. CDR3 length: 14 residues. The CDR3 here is CASSVADTNYGYTF. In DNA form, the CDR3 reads TGTGCCAGCAGCGTAGCAGATACTAACTATGGCTACACCTTC.

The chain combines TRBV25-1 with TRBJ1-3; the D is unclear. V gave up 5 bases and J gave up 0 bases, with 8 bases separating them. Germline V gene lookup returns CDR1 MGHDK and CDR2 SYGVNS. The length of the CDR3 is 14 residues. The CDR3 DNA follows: TGTGCCAGCAGTCTGCCGAGCTCTGGAAACACCATATATTTT. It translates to CASSLPSSGNTIYF.

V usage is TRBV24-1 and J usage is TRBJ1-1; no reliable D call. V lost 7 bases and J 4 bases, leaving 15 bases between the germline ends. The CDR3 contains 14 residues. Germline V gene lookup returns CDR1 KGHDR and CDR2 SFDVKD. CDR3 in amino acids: CATRDPNRGTEAFF. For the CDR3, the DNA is TGTGCCACCAGAGACCCCAACCGGGGCACTGAAGCTTTCTTT.

CDR3 DNA sequence: TGTGCCATCAGGGGGACAGGGGAGACAGATACGCAGTATTTT. It is translated as CAIRGTGETDTQYF. The rearrangement uses TRBV10-3 and TRBJ2-3; TRBD1 aligns across 10 bases. This CDR3 is 14 amino acids long. Germline values: CDR1 ENHRY, CDR2 SYGVKD. V trimming: 6 bases; J trimming: 3 bases; junction bases outside the gene matches: 3.